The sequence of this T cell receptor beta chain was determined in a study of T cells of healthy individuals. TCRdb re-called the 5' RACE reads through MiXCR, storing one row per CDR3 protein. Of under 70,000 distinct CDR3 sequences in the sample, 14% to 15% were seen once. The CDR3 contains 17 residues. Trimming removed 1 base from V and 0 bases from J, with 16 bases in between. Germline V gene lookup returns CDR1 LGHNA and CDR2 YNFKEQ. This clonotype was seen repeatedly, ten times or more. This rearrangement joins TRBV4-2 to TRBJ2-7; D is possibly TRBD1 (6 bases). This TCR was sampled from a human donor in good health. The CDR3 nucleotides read TGTGCCAGCAGCCAAGGATCAGGGGCGAGAAGCTCCTACGAGCAGTACTTC. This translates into CASSQGSGARSSYEQYF.